This T cell receptor beta chain appears in the sequencing data of a study of blood T cells in healthy people across ages. This clonotype appeared many times. Primed by a sample-barcoded 5' primer and a J-beta primer mix, a second PCR proceeded for about 6 to 12 cycles. Each cDNA molecule received a tag from a template-switch adaptor that had 12 random nucleotides. TCRdb fed the 5' RACE reads into MiXCR, producing one record per CDR3 protein. The data contain approximately 730,000 distinct CDR3 sequences, roughly 47% of them singletons. The germline V gene has CDR1 SGDLS and CDR2 YYNGEE. V lost 4 bases to trimming and J lost 8 bases, with 13 bases between them. This CDR3 contains 13 residues. Isolated per sample were at least 6.5 million PBMCs. Extraction yielded at least 6 micrograms of total RNA per sample.

The sequenced sample was blood. This clonotype was sampled from an older woman in good health. The rearrangement uses TRBV9 and TRBJ2-1, with D possibly called TRBD1 or TRBD2 (5 bases each). The CDR3 DNA sequence: TGTGCCAGCAGCCCGTCCCTGGGGGATGAGCAGTTCTTC. The encoded protein is CASSPSLGDEQFF.